This T cell receptor (beta chain) was retrieved from a study of T cell responses to AZD1222 COVID-19 vaccine. Study outcomes and limitations: Close to half of all spike-specific TCRs reportedly target regions of the variants that are unmutated. Elevations in Spike-specific TCR breadth and depth followed administration of two AZD1222 doses.

Regarding this clone: The antigen remains unidentified.

In germline, CDR1 is MGHRA, CDR2 YSYEKL. This CDR3 is built from 17 residues. J lost 4 bases, V lost 0 bases, and 6 bases had no gene match. Generated by immunoSEQ multiplex PCR, the TCRdb table keeps only in-frame clones and is missing some. The sample contains 97,000 or so clones, approximately 84% of which appear only once. Sequenced here: peripheral blood, sampled on day 0 of AZD1222 vaccination. This TCR derives from an adult in good health. The chain has TRBV4-1 and TRBJ1-4, with TRBD1 identical over 9 bases. The CDR3 protein is CASSQDAGTGFNEKLFF. CDR3 DNA: TGCGCCAGCAGCCAAGATGCGGGGACAGGGTTTAATGAAAAACTGTTTTTT.